This T cell receptor (beta chain) stems from a study of OX40 agonist ivuxolimab in advanced cancers. About the research overall: The dose-escalation group included hepatocellular carcinoma, melanoma, renal cell carcinoma and head and neck cancer.

TCRdb's copy holds only in-frame clones and misses some; the assay was immunoSEQ multiplex PCR. The sample yields 100,000 or so clones, 90% to 97% seen once. Germline values: CDR1 SEHNR, CDR2 FQNEAQ (reference sequence). The CDR3 spans 17 residues. The ends were cut back, 0 bases at V and 1 base at J, with 14 bases in the middle. Sample: CD4+ or CD8+ T cells sorted from blood, taken in a trial of the OX40 agonist ivuxolimab. The TCR sequence derives from an adult with an advanced solid tumor such as melanoma, head and neck, liver or kidney cancer. This sequence joins TRBV7-9 and TRBJ2-3; D might be TRBD1 (6 bases). CDR3 loop: CASSLARTAMGTDTQYF. CDR3 sequence (DNA): TGTGCCAGCAGCTTAGCGAGGACAGCGATGGGCACAGATACGCAGTATTTT.